The 32 T cell receptor beta chains below come from one sample, sequenced in a study of blood T cells in healthy people across ages. A second PCR, run for roughly 7 to 12 cycles, used a sample-barcoded 5' primer plus a J-beta primer mix. TCRdb analysed the 5' RACE reads with MiXCR anew, one entry per CDR3 protein. The data show over 600,000 distinct CDR3 sequences, with around 43% seen just once and about 32% held by the top ten. The source material was blood. Receptors originate from an elderly man in good health.

This rearrangement joins TRBV4-2 to TRBJ2-1; D possibly corresponds to TRBD2 (6 bases). The CDR3 is made up of 15 amino acids. Trimming left V 0 bases short and J 9 bases short, with 15 bases between. Germline CDR1 reads LGHNA; CDR2 reads YNFKEQ. The CDR3 coding sequence is TGTGCCAGCAGCCAAGATCCGGGACTTAGCACTGAGCAGTTCTTC. Protein: CASSQDPGLSTEQFF.

This clonotype appeared a few times. The rearrangement uses TRBV29-1 and TRBJ1-2; D is undetermined. The CDR3 extends over 12 amino acids. V was trimmed by 4 bases and J by 6 bases, leaving 12 bases between them. CDR1 is SQVTM, CDR2 ANQGSEA, per germline. CDR3 in DNA: TGCAGCGTTGCTGGGGTCGGGGATGGCTACACCTTC. Its translation is CSVAGVGDGYTF.

The rearrangement joins TRBV6-1 to TRBJ1-1; no clear D. Germline CDR1 reads MNHNS; CDR2 reads SASEGT. This CDR3 has 13 amino acids. The ends were cut back, 6 bases at V and 1 base at J, with 9 bases in the middle. The CDR3 DNA follows: TGTGCCAGCAGCGTGGCACCGAACACTGAAGCTTTCTTT. Translating it yields CASSVAPNTEAFF.

The J gene is TRBJ2-1, the V gene TRBV6-2 or TRBV6-3; tentative D call: TRBD2 (5 bases). Germline V gives CDR1 MNHEY, CDR2 SVGEGT. The CDR3 contains 11 residues. Trimming removed 6 bases at V and 15 bases at J, with 15 bases between. The CDR3 DNA reads TGTGCCAGCAGCCCCTCCGGAGGAATGTTCTTC. This sequence encodes CASSPSGGMFF.

The chain combines TRBV20-1 with TRBJ2-4; 7 bases are shared with TRBD1. The end of the DNA fits TRBJ2-5 better, so the J call may be wrong. CDR1 and CDR2 from the germline V gene are DFQATT and SNEGSKA (reference sequence). The CDR3 runs 15 residues. Written as DNA, the CDR3 is TGCAGTGCTAGACACGGACAGGCGAAGCAAGAGACCCAGTACTTC. Its translation: CSARHGQAKQETQYF.

The V call is TRBV4-3, the J call TRBJ1-4; 9 bases are a match to TRBD1. The CDR3 is 15 residues long. V shed 3 bases, J shed 7 bases, and the junction held 6 bases outside the gene matches. Germline V lookup: CDR1 LGHNA, CDR2 YSLEER. The CDR3 protein is CASSQLQGALEKLFF. CDR3 in DNA: TGCGCCAGCAGCCAGCTACAGGGGGCACTTGAAAAACTGTTTTTT.

The V call is TRBV5-1, the J call TRBJ2-1, with 10 bases aligning to TRBD2. Germline assignment: CDR1 SGHRS and CDR2 YFSETQ. Germline trimming cut 3 bases from V and 9 bases from J; bases unmatched to any gene: 18. The CDR3 has 18 residues. CDR3 in DNA: TGCGCCAGCAGCTGGCGGGTTGGGGTAGCGGGAGGAGGGAGTGAGCAGTTCTTC. It encodes CASSWRVGVAGGGSEQFF.

The chain uses TRBV9 and TRBJ2-5; D perhaps matches TRBD2 (6 bases). The end of the DNA aligns better with TRBJ2-7, so the J call may be wrong. Germline CDR1 is SGDLS and CDR2 is YYNGEE. The CDR3 extends over 15 amino acids. The CDR3 is CASSVGASARYEQYF. The CDR3 region has the DNA TGTGCCAGCAGCGTAGGAGCTAGCGCGCGCTACGAGCAGTACTTC.

This clonotype turned up a few times. This chain uses TRBV5-5 with TRBJ2-6; possible D gene TRBD2, 6 bases. Germline CDR1 is SGHKS and CDR2 is YYEKEE (reference sequence). Deletions cut 4 bases from V and 8 bases from J, with 13 bases between. The CDR3 has 14 amino acids. CDR3 sequence (DNA): TGTGCCAGCAGCAACCGGGGCGGGACCAACGTCCTGACTTTC. This sequence encodes CASSNRGGTNVLTF.

V usage is TRBV3-1 and J usage is TRBJ2-1; D might be TRBD2 (6 bases). The V and J ends lost 0 bases and 10 bases respectively, with 16 bases between them. The CDR3 contains 15 residues. Per the germline V gene, CDR1 is LGHDT and CDR2 is YNNKEL (reference sequence). The chain's CDR3 is CASSQDGLARYEQFF. In nucleotides, the CDR3 is TGTGCCAGCAGCCAAGATGGGCTAGCGCGGTACGAGCAGTTCTTC.

The chain employs TRBV5-4 and TRBJ1-2; TRBD1 is a possible D gene (6 bases). CDR3 length: 14 amino acids. Per the germline V gene, CDR1 is SGHNT and CDR2 is YYREEE (reference sequence). The V gene lost 5 bases and the J gene lost 6 bases, with 17 bases spanning the gap. CDR3 loop: CASRQTLNRDGYTF. The CDR3 DNA sequence: TGTGCCAGCAGACAAACTCTAAACAGGGATGGCTACACCTTC.

The rearrangement links TRBV20-1 to TRBJ1-5; no reliable D call. Germline V gives CDR1 DFQATT, CDR2 SNEGSKA (reference sequence). Deletions cut 0 bases from V and 5 bases from J, with 8 bases between. This CDR3 spans 13 amino acids. The CDR3 is CSARDGIYQPQHF. The CDR3 DNA is TGCAGTGCTAGAGATGGCATTTATCAGCCCCAGCATTTT.

The chain recombines TRBV10-1 with TRBJ2-3, with D perhaps matching TRBD1 or TRBD2 (6 bases each). Trimming shortened V by 0 bases and J by 6 bases, and 13 bases separated the two germline ends. Germline V gene data show CDR1 as WNHNN and CDR2 as SYGVQD (reference sequence). The CDR3 contains 15 residues. CDR3 region: CASSESGGPGDTQYF. CDR3 bases: TGCGCCAGCAGTGAGTCTGGGGGGCCAGGTGATACGCAGTATTTT.

The chain recombines TRBV7-3 with TRBJ2-3; D perhaps matches TRBD2 (6 bases). Germline V lookup: CDR1 SGHTA, CDR2 FQGTGA. The length of the CDR3 is 11 residues. V was cut by 8 bases and J by 6 bases, with 9 bases left in between. CDR3 protein: CASGAGDTQYF. CDR3 sequence (DNA): TGTGCCAGCGGGGCGGGGGATACGCAGTATTTT.

The rearrangement links TRBV7-2 to TRBJ2-1; D gene uncertain. The CDR3 has 12 amino acids. V dropped 5 bases and J dropped 9 bases, with 11 bases sitting between them. Germline V gene lookup returns CDR1 SGHTA and CDR2 FQGNSA. CDR3 DNA: TGTGCCAGCAGCAAAGAGGTGGGTGAGCAGTTCTTC. As protein: CASSKEVGEQFF.

This clonotype was seen only once. The chain has TRBV6-5 and TRBJ2-5; the match to TRBD1 covers 10 bases. V lost 2 bases, J lost 5 bases, and 14 bases stayed unmatched. This CDR3 spans 18 amino acids. Germline assignment: CDR1 MNHEY and CDR2 SVGAGI. CDR3 amino acids: CASSYTRRSGTGVETQYF. The CDR3 DNA reads TGTGCCAGCAGTTACACGAGAAGATCCGGGACAGGGGTCGAGACCCAGTACTTC.

This clonotype was recorded many times. The chain recombines TRBV9 with TRBJ2-2; TRBD1 aligns across 8 bases. The germline V gene encodes CDR1 SGDLS and CDR2 YYNGEE. The CDR3 extends over 14 amino acids. J was trimmed by 3 bases and V by 7 bases; bases with no gene match: 5. CDR3 DNA: TGTGCCAGCCGCCCAGGGGGCGACACCGGGGAGCTGTTTTTT. It codes for CASRPGGDTGELFF.

This clonotype was seen many times. The chain joins TRBV7-2 to TRBJ1-1, with D possibly matching TRBD1 (6 bases). CDR1 and CDR2 from the germline V gene are SGHTA and FQGNSA. The CDR3 totals 14 residues. The ends were cut back, 6 bases at V and 4 bases at J, with 15 bases in the middle. The chain's CDR3 is CASSLGGQGTEAFF. DNA for the CDR3: TGTGCCAGCAGTTTGGGGGGGCAGGGCACTGAAGCTTTCTTT.

The chain employs TRBV20-1 and TRBJ1-2; D possibly corresponds to TRBD1 (5 bases). Germline loops: CDR1 DFQATT, CDR2 SNEGSKA (reference sequence). The CDR3 is 14 residues long. Trimming stripped 2 bases from V and 5 bases from J, with 15 bases between. The CDR3 sequence is CSARSSGTGYGYTF. The CDR3 DNA reads as TGCAGTGCTAGAAGTAGTGGGACCGGGTATGGCTACACCTTC.

CDR3 sequence reads: CASSPLAFSGGAVETQYF. DNA of the CDR3: TGTGCCAGCAGTCCTCTTGCTTTTAGCGGGGGGGCCGTTGAGACCCAGTACTTC. The rearrangement uses TRBV6-1 and TRBJ2-5, with TRBD2 identical over 11 bases. Germline-derived CDR1 and CDR2 are MNHNS and SASEGT. V gave up 5 bases and J gave up 5 bases; unmatched junction bases: 16. The length of the CDR3 is 18 residues.

The chain is built from TRBV20-1 and TRBJ2-3, with D unclear. The ends were cut back, 6 bases at V and 2 bases at J, with 12 bases in the middle. CDR1 and CDR2 (germline): DFQATT, SNEGSKA (reference sequence). The CDR3 spans 13 residues. The CDR3 loop is CSATRRLTDTQYF. The CDR3 nucleotides read TGCAGTGCCACACGAAGGCTCACAGATACGCAGTATTTT.

The chain combines TRBV6-2 or TRBV6-3 with TRBJ2-5; 10 bases are shared with TRBD2. Germline V gene sequence: CDR1 MNHEY, CDR2 SVGEGT. The junction had 15 bases not matched to a gene; V was cut back by 0 bases and J by 11 bases. The CDR3 is 17 residues long. DNA for the CDR3: TGTGCCAGCAGTTACTCGCTGGGCGGACTAGCGGTAACTGAGCAGTACTTC. The encoded protein is CASSYSLGGLAVTEQYF.

This clonotype was counted many times. The chain has TRBV7-9 and TRBJ2-7; D possibly corresponds to TRBD2 (5 bases). With 7 bases removed from V and 2 bases from J, the gap between germline ends came to 15 bases. The CDR3 spans 14 residues. Per germline, CDR1 SEHNR and CDR2 FQNEAQ (reference sequence). CDR3 sequence: CASTSPLAAYEQYF. The CDR3 bases are TGTGCCAGCACCAGCCCGCTAGCAGCCTACGAGCAGTACTTC. Full variable domain (outside the CDR3, taken from reference TRBV7-9 and TRBJ2-7): DTGVSQNPRHKITKRGQNVTFRCDPISEHNRLYWYRQTLGQGPEFLTYFQNEAQLEKSRLLSDRFSAERPKGSFSTLEIQRTEQGDSAMYLCASTSPLAAYEQYFGPGTRLTVT.

The V gene is TRBV13, the J gene TRBJ1-1, with D hard to call. This CDR3 region has 14 residues. V was pared by 1 base and J by 1 base, with 7 bases between. Germline CDR1 and CDR2: PRHDT and FYEKMQ (reference sequence). The CDR3 DNA is TGTGCCAGCAGCTTAGAGGCAGGGAACACTGAAGCTTTCTTT. Protein sequence: CASSLEAGNTEAFF.

This chain joins TRBV10-3 and TRBJ1-2; 9 bases agree with TRBD1. The CDR3 contains 13 residues. CDR1 and CDR2 (germline): ENHRY, SYGVKD. V trimming: 10 bases; J trimming: 6 bases; junction bases outside the gene matches: 9. The CDR3 reads CATLGRQGDGYTF. DNA for the CDR3: TGTGCCACGTTGGGGAGACAGGGGGATGGCTACACCTTC.

The V and J genes are TRBV3-1 and TRBJ1-6; a possible D gene is TRBD1 (5 bases). V shed 1 base and J shed 11 bases, with 12 bases lying between them. The germline gives CDR1 LGHDT, CDR2 YNNKEL (reference sequence). The CDR3 contains 14 residues. The CDR3 here is CASSQGAVGAPLHF. The CDR3 coding sequence is TGTGCCAGCAGCCAAGGGGCAGTGGGGGCACCCCTCCACTTT.

This clonotype was counted once. In DNA form, the CDR3 reads TGTGCCAGCAGCGCGTCTAGGGAGGGTGCGGATACGCAGTATTTT. Translation gives CASSASREGADTQYF. The V call is TRBV9, the J call TRBJ2-3; TRBD2 agrees at 7 bases. The V and J ends lost 3 bases and 6 bases, in that order; junction bases with no gene match: 10. The V gene's germline CDR1 is SGDLS and CDR2 YYNGEE. This CDR3 has 15 residues.

This chain links TRBV12-3 or TRBV12-4 with TRBJ2-7; tentatively, D is TRBD1 (6 bases). The CDR3 loop spans 12 amino acids. The DNA of the CDR3 is TGTGCTACAGCAGGGGTGAATCAGCCCCAGTACTTC. Amino acids: CATAGVNQPQYF.

This clonotype was seen a few times. The V and J genes are TRBV9 and TRBJ2-7; a weak D match, TRBD1 (6 bases). V lost 3 bases and J 5 bases, leaving 12 bases between the germline ends. This CDR3 region has 13 residues. The germline CDR1 and CDR2 sequences are SGDLS and YYNGEE. CDR3 loop: CASSGQGLDEQYF. DNA of the CDR3: TGTGCCAGCAGCGGCCAGGGGCTGGACGAGCAGTACTTC.

V is TRBV29-1 and J is TRBJ2-1, with 9 bases lining up with TRBD2. The germline V gene has CDR1 SQVTM and CDR2 ANQGSEA. The CDR3 covers 15 residues. V lost 3 bases, J lost 6 bases, and 9 bases stayed unmatched. CDR3 loop: CSVDRRGGASNEQFF. The CDR3 DNA sequence: TGCAGCGTTGATAGGCGCGGGGGGGCCTCCAATGAGCAGTTCTTC.

This clonotype has a handful of counts. In DNA, the CDR3 is TGTGCCAGCAGGGACGGACAGGGAAAGGGCAATCAGCCCCAGCATTTT. The encoded protein is CASRDGQGKGNQPQHF. The chain uses TRBV2 and TRBJ1-5; 8 bases are a match to TRBD1. V trimming: 6 bases; J trimming: 2 bases; junction bases outside the gene matches: 9. Germline CDR1 SNHLY, CDR2 FYNNEI. The CDR3 contains 16 residues.

This chain connects TRBV28 to TRBJ2-7; D is undetermined. CDR3 length equals 11 residues. CDR1 and CDR2 (germline): MDHEN, SYDVKM. The ends were cut back, 6 bases at V and 4 bases at J, with 7 bases in the middle. The CDR3 bases are TGTGCCAGCAGAAACCTGTACGAGCAGTACTTC. Translating gives CASRNLYEQYF.